This TCR beta chain emerged from a study of cytomegalovirus exposure and HLA in healthy donors. The study's findings and limits: Certain indistinguishable V segments, among them TRBV6-2 and TRBV6-3, were excluded.

Notes on this clone: Its target is unknown.

Germline V gene data show CDR1 as LGHNA and CDR2 as YSLEER. CDR3 length: 15 residues. V lost 4 bases and J lost 9; bases outside the gene matches: 11. Use of 60 Vbeta and 13 Jbeta primers characterized the PCR. The table came from immunoSEQ multiplex PCR; TCRdb's copy has only in-frame clones and leaves some out. The data show about 200,000 clones, 75% to 85% seen once. J is TRBJ2-3 and V is TRBV4-3; 9 bases line up with TRBD1. This receptor was identified in a woman in her forties or fifties in good health and CMV-seronegative. Sequenced: PBMCs. The CDR3 bases are TGCGCCAGCAGCCCATCCGGGACAGGGAGTCGGACGCAGTATTTT. Protein product: CASSPSGTGSRTQYF.